This entry lists 25 T cell receptor beta chains sequenced from one sample in a study of T cell repertoires in cytomegalovirus infection. In TCRdb, the reads were re-called with MiXCR into one record per CDR3 protein. The sample has a few hundred thousand distinct CDR3 sequences, roughly 17% seen once; the top ten hold about 12%. Specimen: PBMCs. Receptors were obtained from a human donor in good health (CMV status not recorded). Some clones in this sample may be carry-over from other donors' samples.

In its sample, this clonotype was seen many times. The chain employs TRBV10-3 and TRBJ2-1; 11 bases are shared with TRBD1. J lost 0 bases, V lost 9 bases, and 4 bases had no gene match. Germline CDR1 ENHRY, CDR2 SYGVKD. The CDR3 totals 15 residues. CDR3 residues: CAITGTGGSYNEQFF. The CDR3 region has the DNA TGTGCCATAACCGGGACAGGGGGCTCCTACAATGAGCAGTTCTTC.

This rearrangement joins TRBV12-3 or TRBV12-4 to TRBJ2-1; 9 bases map to TRBD2. Trimming removed 6 bases from V and 2 bases from J; junction bases left unmatched: 5. The CDR3 has 15 residues. Written as DNA, the CDR3 is TGTGCCAGCAGGCTCGAGCGGGGGGCCTACAATGAGCAGTTCTTC. This encodes CASRLERGAYNEQFF.

This clonotype is a singleton in its sample. V is TRBV12-3 or TRBV12-4 and J is TRBJ1-2; D remains unclear. The V gene lost 1 base and the J gene lost 9 bases, with 9 bases spanning the gap. This CDR3 is built from 12 residues. In DNA form, the CDR3 reads TGTGCCAGCAGTTTAGTTCCCCCGCGCTACACCTTC. It translates to CASSLVPPRYTF.

V gene TRBV11-3 combines with J gene TRBJ2-5, with a tentative D call TRBD1 (6 bases). CDR3 size: 14 residues. Germline values: CDR1 SGHNT, CDR2 YENEEA. The V and J ends lost 5 bases and 5 bases respectively, with 15 bases between them. The DNA of the CDR3 is TGTGCCAGCAGCACTGCGGACAGTGGGGAGACCCAGTACTTC. Residues: CASSTADSGETQYF.

At least ten counts were recorded for this clonotype. The chain links TRBV7-2 to TRBJ2-7; possible D gene TRBD1, 6 bases. Trimming took off 4 bases at V and 4 bases at J, with 14 bases between the two ends. Germline CDR1 SGHTA, CDR2 FQGNSA. This CDR3 has 14 residues. CDR3 residues: CASSSYDRFYEQYF. In nucleotides, the CDR3 is TGTGCCAGCAGCTCTTACGACAGGTTTTACGAGCAGTACTTC.

This clonotype was counted a few times. The rearrangement uses TRBV10-3 and TRBJ2-5, with 7 bases identical to TRBD1. CDR1 is ENHRY and CDR2 is SYGVKD in the germline V gene. Germline trimming cut 4 bases from V and 2 bases from J; bases unmatched to any gene: 7. CDR3 size: 15 residues. CDR3 nucleotide sequence: TGTGCCATCAGTGCGAACCAACAGGGGCAAGAGACCCAGTACTTC. This codes for CAISANQQGQETQYF.

The table lists this clonotype with a few counts. V gene TRBV5-1 combines with J gene TRBJ2-7, with 9 nucleotides matching TRBD2. Looked up from germline, CDR1 is SGHRS and CDR2 is YFSETQ. V trimming: 2 bases; J trimming: 4 bases; junction bases outside the gene matches: 7. The CDR3 spans 15 residues. CDR3: CASSFGTSRFYEQYF. For the CDR3, the DNA is TGCGCCAGCAGCTTCGGGACTAGCCGCTTTTACGAGCAGTACTTC.

This chain links TRBV3-1 with TRBJ1-5; 7 nucleotides match TRBD1. CDR1 and CDR2 from the germline V gene are LGHDT and YNNKEL (reference sequence). CDR3 length equals 17 residues. With 0 bases clipped from V and 6 bases from J, the junction kept 11 bases outside the gene matches. The chain's CDR3 is CASSQDPGGGGGQPQHF. CDR3 in DNA: TGTGCCAGCAGCCAAGATCCCGGGGGAGGGGGCGGTCAGCCCCAGCATTTT.

This chain joins TRBV4-1 and TRBJ2-1, with 10 bases identical to TRBD2. V trimming: 0 bases; J trimming: 7 bases; junction bases outside the gene matches: 15. The CDR3 runs to 19 residues. Per the germline V gene, CDR1 is MGHRA and CDR2 is YSYEKL. As DNA, the CDR3 is TGCGCCAGCAGCCAAGATGGGAGGCTAGCGGGGGCCACGGGTAATGAGCAGTTCTTC. Translated, it gives CASSQDGRLAGATGNEQFF.

The rearrangement uses TRBV5-8 and TRBJ2-7, with TRBD2 as a possible D gene (6 bases). Germline V gene lookup returns CDR1 SGHTS and CDR2 YDEGEE. CDR3 size: 13 residues. The ends were cut back, 4 bases at V and 4 bases at J, with 12 bases in the middle. The CDR3 here is CASSLGLDYEQYF. CDR3 sequence (DNA): TGTGCCAGCAGCCTGGGACTTGATTACGAGCAGTACTTC.

The chain couples TRBV6-1 to TRBJ2-3; TRBD2 aligns across 15 bases. From germline, CDR1 is MNHNS and CDR2 SASEGT. The length of the CDR3 is 18 residues. After removal of 6 bases from V and 0 bases from J, the junction contained 7 bases not matched to a gene. This CDR3 is CASRWGTSGGPSTDTQYF. As DNA, the CDR3 is TGTGCCAGCAGGTGGGGGACTAGCGGGGGGCCTAGCACAGATACGCAGTATTTT.

This clonotype was found a few times. V and J are TRBV7-9 and TRBJ2-7; 7 bases are shared with TRBD1. This CDR3 is built from 15 residues. Germline loops: CDR1 SEHNR, CDR2 FQNEAQ (reference sequence). J lost 4 bases, V lost 1 base, and 7 bases had no gene match. The CDR3 is CASSLVFGQDYEQYF. The CDR3 region has the DNA TGTGCCAGCAGCTTAGTATTCGGACAGGATTACGAGCAGTACTTC.

This clonotype was seen at least ten times. The rearrangement links TRBV7-2 to TRBJ2-7; possibly TRBD1 or TRBD2 for D (5 bases each). Germline values: CDR1 SGHTA, CDR2 FQGNSA. This CDR3 comprises 15 residues. Between the trimmed V and J ends, which lost 5 bases and 6 bases, there was a span of 20 bases. The CDR3 DNA follows: TGTGCCAGCAGCCCCTATCGGTTACCAGGGAGCGAGCAGTACTTC. This codes for CASSPYRLPGSEQYF.

V usage is TRBV3-1 and J usage is TRBJ1-5; 8 bases line up with TRBD1. The CDR3 has 16 residues. After removal of 1 base from V and 2 bases from J, the junction contained 4 bases not matched to a gene. CDR1 LGHDT and CDR2 YNNKEL come from the germline V gene (reference sequence). CDR3 sequence: CASSQGGQVGNQPQHF. The DNA for the CDR3 is TGTGCCAGCAGCCAAGGGGGACAGGTGGGCAATCAGCCCCAGCATTTT.

This clonotype occurred many times. The rearrangement joins TRBV6-1 to TRBJ2-2; D remains ambiguous. CDR1 and CDR2 from the germline V gene are MNHNS and SASEGT. Between the trimmed V and J ends, which lost 4 bases and 1 base, there was a span of 4 bases. This CDR3 contains 13 residues. This CDR3 is CASSVENTGELFF. In DNA, the CDR3 is TGTGCCAGCAGTGTCGAGAACACCGGGGAGCTGTTTTTT.

V gene TRBV25-1 combines with J gene TRBJ1-2, with 7 bases lining up with TRBD1. The length of the CDR3 is 16 residues. Germline V gene lookup returns CDR1 MGHDK and CDR2 SYGVNS. J gave up 6 bases and V 3 bases, and 13 bases lay outside the gene matches. Here the CDR3 DNA reads TGTGCCAGCAGTGACTCGCCTTGGGGACAGCACCATGGCTACACCTTC. This gives the protein CASSDSPWGQHHGYTF.

Ten or more counts support this clonotype. The V call is TRBV7-2, the J call TRBJ2-2, with 10 bases that match TRBD2. Germline trimming cut 5 bases from V and 5 bases from J; bases unmatched to any gene: 20. CDR3 size: 20 residues. CDR1 is SGHTA, CDR2 FQGNSA, per germline. The CDR3, as DNA: TGTGCCAGCAGCCCCCGTCCCCCGAGCGGGGGGGCAGGGTTAACCGGGGAGCTGTTTTTT. Protein product: CASSPRPPSGGAGLTGELFF.

This clonotype was detected only a few times. The chain uses TRBV20-1 and TRBJ1-6; 7 nucleotides line up with TRBD1. With 3 bases clipped from V and 0 bases from J, the junction kept 5 bases outside the gene matches. CDR3 length: 16 amino acids. The germline V gene has CDR1 DFQATT and CDR2 SNEGSKA (reference sequence). DNA of the CDR3: TGCAGTGCTAGGCTGACAGGGAGCTCCTATAATTCACCCCTCCACTTT. It is translated as CSARLTGSSYNSPLHF.

This clonotype was counted many times. V is TRBV7-9 and J is TRBJ2-7; TRBD1 aligns across 9 bases. V trimming: 2 bases; J trimming: 10 bases; junction bases outside the gene matches: 3. Germline values: CDR1 SEHNR, CDR2 FQNEAQ (reference sequence). The CDR3 consists of 12 residues. CDR3 sequence reads: CASSLTDRGQYF. In DNA, the CDR3 is TGTGCCAGCAGCTTAACGGACAGGGGCCAGTACTTC. Variable domain in full (rest from reference TRBV7-9 and TRBJ2-7): DTGVSQNPRHKITKRGQNVTFRCDPISEHNRLYWYRQTLGQGPEFLTYFQNEAQLEKSRLLSDRFSAERPKGSFSTLEIQRTEQGDSAMYLCASSLTDRGQYFGPGTRLTVT.

This clonotype was found a few times. V usage is TRBV28 and J usage is TRBJ1-5, with a possible D match to TRBD1 (6 bases). The length of the CDR3 is 18 residues. Trimming shortened V by 5 bases and J by 0 bases, and 20 bases separated the two germline ends. The germline V gene encodes CDR1 MDHEN and CDR2 SYDVKM. In DNA form, the CDR3 reads TGTGCCAGCAGTCCCCTGGGGACAACTCTTTATAGCAATCAGCCCCAGCATTTT. This translates into CASSPLGTTLYSNQPQHF.

A few counts support this clonotype. The chain uses TRBV28 and TRBJ1-4; possible D gene TRBD1, 6 bases. Looked up from germline, CDR1 is MDHEN and CDR2 is SYDVKM. Trimming removed 5 bases from V and 7 bases from J, with 14 bases in between. CDR3 length: 14 amino acids. The CDR3 is CASSHGGAGEKLFF. The CDR3 DNA reads as TGTGCCAGCAGTCACGGGGGCGCAGGTGAAAAACTGTTTTTT.

The V gene is TRBV5-1, the J gene TRBJ2-7; possible D gene TRBD1, 6 bases. Germline V lookup: CDR1 SGHRS, CDR2 YFSETQ. V was shortened by 4 bases and J by 6 bases, with 11 bases between the two germline ends. The length of the CDR3 is 12 residues. The CDR3 loop is CASSIDRTEQYF. DNA for the CDR3: TGCGCCAGCAGCATCGACAGGACCGAGCAGTACTTC.

This clonotype came up many times. The chain uses TRBV7-9 and TRBJ1-2; D is perhaps TRBD1 (5 bases). The CDR3 sequence is 14 residues long. Trimming took off 5 bases at V and 4 bases at J, with 14 bases between the two ends. Germline values: CDR1 SEHNR, CDR2 FQNEAQ (reference sequence). CDR3 sequence: CASSPPGTVYGYTF. The CDR3 nucleotides read TGTGCCAGCAGCCCCCCCGGGACGGTCTATGGCTACACCTTC.

This clonotype was picked up many times. This chain links TRBV12-3 or TRBV12-4 with TRBJ1-1; D unclear. This CDR3 is 13 amino acids long. Trimming removed 3 bases from V and 1 base from J, with 6 bases in between. The CDR3: CASSFAENTEAFF. The CDR3 DNA follows: TGTGCCAGCAGTTTTGCGGAGAACACTGAAGCTTTCTTT.

The rearrangement joins TRBV15 to TRBJ2-2, with a tentative D call TRBD1 (6 bases). V was trimmed by 1 base and J by 3 bases, leaving 6 bases between them. The CDR3 contains 14 residues. Per germline, CDR1 LNHNV and CDR2 YYDKDF (reference sequence). CDR3 region: CATSRGTDTGELFF. CDR3 DNA sequence: TGTGCCACCAGCAGAGGGACAGACACCGGGGAGCTGTTTTTT.